This is a list of T cell receptor beta chains from one sample in a study of cytomegalovirus exposure and HLA in healthy donors. Libraries were prepared by immunoSEQ multiplex PCR; TCRdb keeps only in-frame clonotypes and omits some of them. This table holds 200,000 to 250,000 clones, around 80% found once. The sequenced sample was PBMCs. Receptor source: a woman aged 40 to 50 in good health and CMV-seronegative. Each CDR3 is given with its conserved first and last residue. A D gene is named only where the DNA matches it firmly. Clone size is given for some rows only: seen once, a few or many times, or a class if the clone is expanded.

DNA: TGTGCCAGCAGCTTTAGGGGGACAGGGAAAAAAGGCGAGCAGTACTTC; CDR3: CASSFRGTGKKGEQYF; size: NA; V: TRBV7-8; J: TRBJ2-7; D: TRBD1
DNA: TGTGCCAGCAGCCCGAAGGTCCAGGGAAAATTCACCGGGGAGCTGTTTTTT; CDR3: CASSPKVQGKFTGELFF; size: NA; V: TRBV7-9; J: TRBJ2-2; D: NA
DNA: TGCAGCGTTGTTCGGTCCCCCACTGAAGCTTTCTTT; CDR3: CSVVRSPTEAFF; size: NA; V: TRBV29-1; J: TRBJ1-1; D: NA
DNA: TGTGCCAGCAGCCTGACCCTTTGGGTAGCGGGGAGGACAGATACGCAGTATTTT; CDR3: CASSLTLWVAGRTDTQYF; size: once; V: TRBV5-6; J: TRBJ2-3; D: TRBD2
DNA: TGTGCCAGCAGTTCTACGGACCCGGGACTAGCGGGGGCCCCCCCAGATACGCAGTATTTT; CDR3: CASSSTDPGLAGAPPDTQYF; size: NA; V: TRBV28; J: TRBJ2-3; D: TRBD2
DNA: TGTGCCAGCAGCTTGGTTGGGGCAGGAACTCAGCCCCAGCATTTT; CDR3: CASSLVGAGTQPQHF; size: NA; V: TRBV5-5; J: TRBJ1-5; D: NA
DNA: TGTGCCAGTCGGGACAGGGGCGCAGATACGCAGTATTTT; CDR3: CASRDRGADTQYF; size: NA; V: TRBV19; J: TRBJ2-3; D: TRBD1
DNA: TGTGCCATCAGGGGACAGGGAGGTGGCACTGAAGCTTTCTTT; CDR3: CAIRGQGGGTEAFF; size: NA; V: TRBV10-3; J: TRBJ1-1; D: TRBD1
DNA: TGCGCCAGCACCTGGGCGGGAAATGACGGCTACACCTTC; CDR3: CASTWAGNDGYTF; size: NA; V: TRBV5-1; J: TRBJ1-2; D: NA
DNA: TGCAGCGGAGCGGGGGCAGTCCAAGAGACCCAGTACTTC; CDR3: CSGAGAVQETQYF; size: NA; V: TRBV29-1; J: TRBJ2-5; D: TRBD2
DNA: TGTGCCAGCACTCGGGCGGGGGCAGGGGGCTACACCTTC; CDR3: CASTRAGAGGYTF; size: NA; V: TRBV27; J: TRBJ1-2; D: NA
DNA: TGTGCCAGTAGTATAGCAGTGTGGGAAGGGGCCGGTCAGCCCCAGCATTTT; CDR3: CASSIAVWEGAGQPQHF; size: NA; V: TRBV19; J: TRBJ1-5; D: NA
DNA: TGTGCCAGCAGTGAACCAAGGACTCTCGACAGGGCTTTCTTT; CDR3: CASSEPRTLDRAFF; size: NA; V: TRBV6-1; J: TRBJ1-1; D: NA
DNA: TGCGCCTCAAATAAGGGGGCGGCTAATGAAAAACTGTTTTTT; CDR3: CASNKGAANEKLFF; size: NA; V: TRBV4-1; J: TRBJ1-4; D: TRBD1
DNA: TGTGCCAGCAGCCCCACCGGTCACACTGAAGCTTTCTTT; CDR3: CASSPTGHTEAFF; size: NA; V: TRBV5-6; J: TRBJ1-1; D: NA
DNA: TGTGCCAGCCAGAGACAGGCTCTTATGAACACTGAAGCTTTCTTT; CDR3: CASQRQALMNTEAFF; size: NA; V: TRBV27; J: TRBJ1-1; D: NA
DNA: TGTGCCAGCAGCCCGACAGGGGTGCCCATCCAGCCCCAGCATTTT; CDR3: CASSPTGVPIQPQHF; size: NA; V: TRBV14; J: TRBJ1-5; D: TRBD1
DNA: TGTGCCAGCAGCGGACAGGTAAATTCACCCCTCCACTTT; CDR3: CASSGQVNSPLHF; size: NA; V: TRBV9; J: TRBJ1-6; D: NA
DNA: TGTGCCAGCAGCTTGCGACAGGACGGTGAGCAGTTCTTC; CDR3: CASSLRQDGEQFF; size: NA; V: TRBV5-4; J: TRBJ2-1; D: NA
DNA: TGTGCCAGCAGCTCTGTAGCCAGGGGCAATCAGCCCCAGCATTTT; CDR3: CASSSVARGNQPQHF; size: once; V: TRBV7-2; J: TRBJ1-5; D: NA
DNA: TGCGCCAGCAGTGAGGGTCTCACCGGGGAGCTGTTTTTT; CDR3: CASSEGLTGELFF; size: NA; V: TRBV5-1; J: TRBJ2-2; D: NA
DNA: TGTGCCAGCAGCGTAGGGCAGGCCCAGACCCTCTACGAGCAGTACTTC; CDR3: CASSVGQAQTLYEQYF; size: NA; V: TRBV9; J: TRBJ2-7; D: NA
DNA: TGTGCCAGCAGTCCTCCTTCCCTTTACGAGCAGTACTTC; CDR3: CASSPPSLYEQYF; size: NA; V: TRBV27; J: TRBJ2-7; D: NA
DNA: TGTGCCAGCAGCCGCGGGGTGTTTAGCTCTGGAAACACCATATATTTT; CDR3: CASSRGVFSSGNTIYF; size: NA; V: TRBV9; J: TRBJ1-3; D: NA
DNA: TGTGCCAGCAGTCTTAGGAGGGACAGTAGTAATAGAGCCGGGGAGCTGTTTTTT; CDR3: CASSLRRDSSNRAGELFF; size: NA; V: TRBV28; J: TRBJ2-2; D: NA
DNA: TGCGCCAGCAGCTCGACAGGGGACGGGGATACGCAGTATTTT; CDR3: CASSSTGDGDTQYF; size: NA; V: TRBV5-1; J: TRBJ2-3; D: TRBD1
DNA: TGTGCCAGCAGCCTCGGCGGGGGGGCGCAAGAGACCCAGTACTTC; CDR3: CASSLGGGAQETQYF; size: once; V: TRBV7-3; J: TRBJ2-5; D: TRBD2
DNA: TGTGCCAGCAGCGGAATGACCGGGGACAACACAGATACGCAGTATTTT; CDR3: CASSGMTGDNTDTQYF; size: once; V: TRBV5-6; J: TRBJ2-3; D: NA
DNA: TGTGCTAGCAGCCGCTTACAGTCCCCCACCTACAATGAGCAGTTCTTC; CDR3: CASSRLQSPTYNEQFF; size: NA; V: TRBV7-7; J: TRBJ2-1; D: NA
DNA: TGTGCCAGCTCACCAAAGGTCGCAGGGGAGGGCACTGAAGCTTTCTTT; CDR3: CASSPKVAGEGTEAFF; size: few; V: TRBV18; J: TRBJ1-1; D: NA
DNA: TGTGCCAGCAGCTCCGGGACATCCACCGGGGAGCTGTTTTTT; CDR3: CASSSGTSTGELFF; size: NA; V: TRBV7-9; J: TRBJ2-2; D: NA
DNA: TGTTCCAGCAGCTTAGGTGGTAGCGGGGGGCACAATGAGCAGTTCTTC; CDR3: CSSSLGGSGGHNEQFF; size: NA; V: TRBV7-9; J: TRBJ2-1; D: TRBD2
DNA: TGTGCCAGCAGCCCTCCCGGGACAGGCGCACCCCTCCACTTT; CDR3: CASSPPGTGAPLHF; size: NA; V: TRBV7-9; J: TRBJ1-6; D: TRBD1
DNA: TGTGCCACCAGACCCAGCAGGGGGGACGGTCAGCCCCAGCATTTT; CDR3: CATRPSRGDGQPQHF; size: NA; V: TRBV15; J: TRBJ1-5; D: TRBD1
DNA: TGTGCCACCGTCGGACTCCCCGCCCCAGATACGCAGTATTTT; CDR3: CATVGLPAPDTQYF; size: NA; V: TRBV15; J: TRBJ2-3; D: NA
DNA: TGTGCCAGCAGCTTAGCCCGCTACGAGCAGTACTTC; CDR3: CASSLARYEQYF; size: NA; V: TRBV11-2; J: TRBJ2-7; D: NA
DNA: TGTGCCTCCCGGACAGATGCCTACGAGCAGTACTTC; CDR3: CASRTDAYEQYF; size: NA; V: TRBV2; J: TRBJ2-7; D: NA
DNA: TGTGCCAGCAGCCTGGGCGGACATCTCACTGGCGGAAACACCATATATTTT; CDR3: CASSLGGHLTGGNTIYF; size: NA; V: TRBV5-4; J: TRBJ1-3; D: NA
DNA: TGTGCCAGCAGTGAAACCGGGACTAGCGGGGGAGGGGGGCAAGAGACCCAGTACTTC; CDR3: CASSETGTSGGGGQETQYF; size: NA; V: TRBV2; J: TRBJ2-5; D: TRBD2
DNA: TGTGCCAGCAGTGAAGATCCGGACAGAGCCAAAAACATTCAGTACTTC; CDR3: CASSEDPDRAKNIQYF; size: NA; V: TRBV6-1; J: TRBJ2-4; D: NA
DNA: TGTGCCAGCAGTTACTCTGGCCGTGGAGGTTACGAGCAGTACTTC; CDR3: CASSYSGRGGYEQYF; size: few; V: TRBV6-5; J: TRBJ2-7; D: NA
DNA: TGTGCCAGCAGTGAAGCGCCAGAGGTAACCCACACAGATACGCAGTATTTT; CDR3: CASSEAPEVTHTDTQYF; size: NA; V: TRBV6-1; J: TRBJ2-3; D: NA
DNA: TGTGCCAGCGCTCAGGGGAACACTGAAGCTTTCTTT; CDR3: CASAQGNTEAFF; size: NA; V: TRBV2; J: TRBJ1-1; D: NA
DNA: TGTGCCAGTAGTATGTGGCGGGGGACTACAGATACGCAGTATTTT; CDR3: CASSMWRGTTDTQYF; size: NA; V: TRBV19; J: TRBJ2-3; D: TRBD2
DNA: TGTGCTAGTGGTTTGAAGGGGACAGGGGGAAGCGAGCAGTACTTC; CDR3: CASGLKGTGGSEQYF; size: NA; V: TRBV12-5; J: TRBJ2-7; D: TRBD1
DNA: TGTGCCAGCAGTACGGACAGACCCGGGAACATTCAGTACTTC; CDR3: CASSTDRPGNIQYF; size: NA; V: TRBV25-1; J: TRBJ2-4; D: NA
DNA: TGTGCCAGCAGTTTCCTCGGGGGGGCCCAACAAAATACGCAGTATTTT; CDR3: CASSFLGGAQQNTQYF; size: NA; V: TRBV27; J: TRBJ2-3; D: TRBD2
DNA: TGTGCCAGCAGCGTTGGGGCAAAAAGTAGCTACGAGCAGTACTTC; CDR3: CASSVGAKSSYEQYF; size: NA; V: TRBV5-6; J: TRBJ2-7; D: NA
DNA: TGCGCCAGCAGCTTGGACAGTCTCTTGAAGAGCGGGGAGCTGTTTTTT; CDR3: CASSLDSLLKSGELFF; size: NA; V: TRBV5-1; J: TRBJ2-2; D: NA
DNA: TGCAGCGTTGAAGTCCCTACAGATACGCAGTATTTT; CDR3: CSVEVPTDTQYF; size: NA; V: TRBV29-1; J: TRBJ2-3; D: NA
DNA: TGTGCCAGCAGCAAGGGGGGGGTCCCCTACGAGCAGTACTTC; CDR3: CASSKGGVPYEQYF; size: NA; V: TRBV9; J: TRBJ2-7; D: NA
DNA: TGTGCCAGCAGCTTAGACAGAAATGAAAAACTGTTTTTT; CDR3: CASSLDRNEKLFF; size: NA; V: TRBV11-2; J: TRBJ1-4; D: NA
DNA: TGTGCCAGCAGCCTCTGGGGGGGCCACGGCGAGCAGTACTTC; CDR3: CASSLWGGHGEQYF; size: once; V: TRBV14; J: TRBJ2-7; D: NA
DNA: TGCGCCAGCAGCTCAGACAGAAAAGAGACCCAGTACTTC; CDR3: CASSSDRKETQYF; size: few; V: TRBV5-1; J: TRBJ2-5; D: NA
DNA: TGTGCCAGCAGTGTGGACTACACTGAAGCTTTCTTT; CDR3: CASSVDYTEAFF; size: NA; V: TRBV2; J: TRBJ1-1; D: NA